Detailed here is one T cell receptor beta chain. As yet, its antigen is unknown. This specimen belongs to a study of cytomegalovirus exposure and HLA in healthy donors. Study conclusions and caveats: Per published reports, the classifier diagnosed cytomegalovirus status with high specificity and sensitivity.

Looked up from germline, CDR1 is SGHTA and CDR2 is FQGNSA. V was clipped by 4 bases and J by 6 bases; unmatched bases: 10. The CDR3 has 16 residues. The study ran its PCR with 60 Vbeta and 13 Jbeta primers. Libraries were prepared by immunoSEQ multiplex PCR; TCRdb keeps only in-frame clonotypes and omits some of them. The table lists around 150,000 clones, around three quarters of them singletons. The TCR originated in a young man in good health. Sequenced sample: PBMCs. V usage is TRBV7-2 and J usage is TRBJ2-1; 9 positions match TRBD1. In nucleotides, the CDR3 is TGTGCCAGCAGCTCTCAGGGACAGGGAGGGGGCAATGAGCAGTTCTTC. Protein product: CASSSQGQGGGNEQFF. The variable domain in full, with the rest retrieved from reference TRBV7-2 and TRBJ2-1, is GAGVSQSPSNKVTEKGKDVELRCDPISGHTALYWYRQSLGQGLEFLIYFQGNSAPDKSGLPSDRFSAERTGGSVSTLTIQRTQQEDSAVYLCASSSQGQGGGNEQFFGPGTRLTVL.